This T cell receptor (beta chain) derives from a study of naive and memory T cell subsets. Only a few counts were recorded for this clonotype. The antigen is undetermined. The beta constant-region primer was an equimolar mix of two oligonucleotides covering TRBC1 and TRBC2. TCRdb re-derived calls from the UMI-ligation and nested PCR reads in MiXCR, one entry per CDR3 protein. The repertoire includes about 90,000 distinct CDR3 sequences, about 6.5% of them detected once, and roughly 1.6% sits in the top ten. Points from the study as a whole: Over 85% of naive TCR sequences appeared only once, unlike memory subsets. Findings for naive and memory subsets could not be checked against ground truth. RNA-based TCR counts may shift with T cell activation and differentiation.

Germline values: CDR1 SQVTM, CDR2 ANQGSEA. The CDR3 extends over 11 amino acids. Deletions cut 4 bases from V and 5 bases from J, with 8 bases between. The clonotype comes from a human donor in good health. Sequenced material: central memory CD4+ T cells from blood. The rearrangement links TRBV29-1 to TRBJ2-5, with D unresolved. Written as DNA, the CDR3 is TGCAGCGTTGCTTCCGACGAGACCCAGTACTTC. It yields the protein CSVASDETQYF.